The rows below give T cell receptor beta chains drawn from one sample of a study of human T cells and chemical hapten exposure. TCRdb processed the RACE reads anew with MiXCR; each CDR3 protein has one entry. The table shows 200,000 to 300,000 distinct CDR3 sequences, with approximately 8.4% occurring only once. The sequencing used whole blood, collected in connection with sensitization to the hapten diphenylcyclopropenone (DPC). The source is a woman in her forties with alopecia areata. Some clones in this sample may be carry-over from other donors' samples. The CDR3 runs from the conserved cysteine through the conserved F or W. The D gene is left open where the match is weak. Expanded clones get a size class; other rows say once, few or many, or leave the size out.

d_gene	abundance	j_gene	v_gene	CDR3nt	CDR3aa
-	many	TRBJ2-7	TRBV21-1	TGTGCCAGCAGCAAACCAGCTTACGAGCAGTACTTC	CASSKPAYEQYF
TRBD1	few	TRBJ1-6	TRBV4-2	TGTGCCAGCAGCCAGGGGACAGCTAATAATTCACCCCTCCACTTT	CASSQGTANNSPLHF
TRBD2	few	TRBJ2-3	TRBV6-2/TRBV6-3	TGTGCCAGCAGCCGCGGGAGATTCCCAGATACGCAGTATTTT	CASSRGRFPDTQYF
-	few	TRBJ1-5	TRBV20-1	TGCAGTGCCCATGGGCGGGACAATCAGCCCCAGCATTTT	CSAHGRDNQPQHF
-	-	TRBJ2-2	TRBV29-1	TGCAGCGTTGGCCCCCGGGGCGGCGGGGAGCTGTTTTTT	CSVGPRGGGELFF
-	few	TRBJ1-2	TRBV6-5	TGTGCCAGCAGTTCCTACCCTAGGAGAAACTATGGCTACACCTTC	CASSSYPRRNYGYTF
-	-	TRBJ1-5	TRBV28	TGTGCCAGCAGTCTATCCATATTCCGTCTTGGCGGTGCTTATAGCAATCAGCCCCAGCATTTT	CASSLSIFRLGGAYSNQPQHF
-	few	TRBJ1-4	TRBV12-3/TRBV12-4	TGTGCCAGCAGTTCGCGGACCGTTACTAGTGAAAAACTGTTTTTT	CASSSRTVTSEKLFF
TRBD1	-	TRBJ2-1	TRBV7-6	TGTGCCAGCAGCACAAGACAGGGGGTTAACCACAATGAGCAGTTCTTC	CASSTRQGVNHNEQFF
-	-	TRBJ1-1	TRBV10-3	TGTGCCACCCTGCCGGCGGATACGAACACTGAAGCTTTCTTT	CATLPADTNTEAFF
-	-	TRBJ2-3	TRBV9	TGTGCCAGCAGCGTAGCTTCGGGGGTGCAGCAAGATACGCAGTATTTT	CASSVASGVQQDTQYF
-	-	TRBJ2-1	TRBV6-2/TRBV6-3	TGTGCCAGCAGTTACTCGGGCTGGCGGAGATCCTACAATGAGCAGTTCTTC	CASSYSGWRRSYNEQFF
TRBD2	few	TRBJ2-5	TRBV7-7	TGTGCTAGCAGCTCGACTAGCCGGGAGACCCAGTACTTC	CASSSTSRETQYF
-	many	TRBJ1-4	TRBV4-2	TGTGCCAGCAGCCAAGATCGGGCTTCAACTAATGAAAAACTGTTTTTT	CASSQDRASTNEKLFF
-	many	TRBJ1-5	TRBV28	TGTGCCAGCAGTTTATTCCCACAGGCCTCAGATCAGCCCCAGCATTTT	CASSLFPQASDQPQHF
TRBD1	few	TRBJ2-3	TRBV7-2	TGTGCCAGCAGCTTAGCCGGGACAGGGGGATCAGATACGCAGTATTTT	CASSLAGTGGSDTQYF
-	few	TRBJ2-7	TRBV5-1	TGCGCCAGCAGCTTGACGCCCGGACTCCTACCCTACGAGCAGTACTTC	CASSLTPGLLPYEQYF
-	-	TRBJ1-1	TRBV28	TGTGCCAGCGGCCCCCCCGGGGCTTTCTTT	CASGPPGAFF
-	many	TRBJ2-6	TRBV28	TGTGCCAGCAGTTTGCTCTCTGGGGCCAACGTCCTGACTTTC	CASSLLSGANVLTF
-	-	TRBJ2-2	TRBV12-3/TRBV12-4	TGTGCCAGCAGTTACAGGGACGGCACCGGGGAGCTGTTTTTT	CASSYRDGTGELFF
-	-	TRBJ2-1	TRBV6-6	TGTGCCAGCAGTTACCACGGAGGGGAGCAGTTCTTC	CASSYHGGEQFF
-	-	TRBJ1-2	TRBV29-1	TGCAGCGTTGAAGGGGTCCCAAACGCCGAGGGCTATGGCTACACCTTC	CSVEGVPNAEGYGYTF
-	many	TRBJ2-3	TRBV29-1	TGCAGCGTTGGAGGGGCTGGAGATACGCAGTATTTT	CSVGGAGDTQYF
TRBD1	few	TRBJ1-1	TRBV10-3	TGTGCCATCAGCCCCCGGACAGGGGGCACTGAAGCTTTCTTT	CAISPRTGGTEAFF
-	few	TRBJ2-7	TRBV2	TGTGCCAGCAGTGAGAGGGGATACGAGCAGTACTTC	CASSERGYEQYF
-	few	TRBJ1-5	TRBV4-3	TGCGCCAGCAGCCAAGATTTGGTGTCAGGGACCGGGGGATCGGGCCAGCCCCAGCATTTT	CASSQDLVSGTGGSGQPQHF
-	-	TRBJ2-7	TRBV28	TGTCCCAGCAGTTGGGGGACGTTCTCCTACGAGCAGTACTTC	CPSSWGTFSYEQYF
-	few	TRBJ2-2	TRBV4-3	TGCGCCAGCAGCCAAGTAGGGATCGGGGAGCTGTTTTTT	CASSQVGIGELFF
TRBD2	few	TRBJ2-7	TRBV28	TGTGCCAGCAGTAGCGGGAGGATCGACGAGCAGTACTTC	CASSSGRIDEQYF
-	-	TRBJ1-6	TRBV30	TGTGCCTGGAGAGCCCTAAATAATTCACCCCTCCACTTT	CAWRALNNSPLHF
-	few	TRBJ1-3	TRBV6-5	TGTGCCAGCAGTTACGGGAGGGGCTCGTCTGGAAACACCATATATTTT	CASSYGRGSSGNTIYF
-	many	TRBJ2-1	TRBV4-3	TGCGCCAGCAGCCAAGATCCGCTAGTTTCTAGCTACAATGAGCAGTTCTTC	CASSQDPLVSSYNEQFF
TRBD1	-	TRBJ2-5	TRBV12-3/TRBV12-4	TGTGCCAGCAGGCAGGGGGTCACAGGGAGAGAGACCCAGTACTTC	CASRQGVTGRETQYF
-	few	TRBJ1-2	TRBV20-1	TGCAGTGCTAGAGACCCGAGAATAGGACAAATCTATGGCTACACCTTC	CSARDPRIGQIYGYTF
TRBD2	-	TRBJ2-7	TRBV28	TGTGCCAGCAGTGGGAGCGGGACTTACTACGAGCAGTACTTC	CASSGSGTYYEQYF
TRBD2	few	TRBJ2-1	TRBV5-1	TGCGCCAGCAGCTTCCGGACTAGCGTCCGCTACAATGAGCAGTTCTTC	CASSFRTSVRYNEQFF
-	many	TRBJ1-2	TRBV20-1	TGCAGTGCTTTAGGACAAACCTATGGCTACACCTTC	CSALGQTYGYTF
-	few	TRBJ1-6	TRBV4-3	TGCGCCAGCAGCCAAGATTACGGGGGCCGGGGTTCACCCCTCCACTTT	CASSQDYGGRGSPLHF
TRBD1	-	TRBJ1-1	TRBV12-3/TRBV12-4	TGTGCCAGCAGTTTAACAGGGGTAGCTTTCTTT	CASSLTGVAFF
-	-	TRBJ1-6	TRBV27	TGTGCCAGCAGTCCGGAGGCCCTGAATTCACCCCTCCACTTT	CASSPEALNSPLHF
-	few	TRBJ2-7	TRBV6-5	TGTGCCAGCAGTTACTCGAATGCGGGGCCGTACTCCTACGAGCAGTACTTC	CASSYSNAGPYSYEQYF
-	few	TRBJ1-1	TRBV5-1	TGCGCCAGCAGCCGGACAACCCTGAACACTGAAGCTTTCTTT	CASSRTTLNTEAFF
TRBD1	-	TRBJ1-6	TRBV6-1	TGTGCCAGCCTAGTTCCGGGACAGGGACGCTCACCCCTCCACTTT	CASLVPGQGRSPLHF
TRBD1	-	TRBJ2-7	TRBV28	TGTGCCAGCAGTCCCGGGACAGGGCGCGAGCAGTACTTC	CASSPGTGREQYF
-	-	TRBJ2-2	TRBV4-3	TGCGCCAGCAGCCAAGAACTTCCGGGACCTAACACCGGGGAGCTGTTTTTT	CASSQELPGPNTGELFF
-	few	TRBJ2-7	TRBV7-6	TGTGCCAGCAGCATAGGCGCATCCGAGCAGTACTTC	CASSIGASEQYF
-	few	TRBJ1-1	TRBV20-1	TGCAGTGCTAGAGATTTAAGGAACACTGAAGCTTTCTTT	CSARDLRNTEAFF
-	-	TRBJ1-3	TRBV27	TGTGCCAGCAGTTTACGTGGGGGCCGAAGCTCTGGAAACACCATATATTTT	CASSLRGGRSSGNTIYF
-	-	TRBJ2-7	TRBV6-2/TRBV6-3	TGTGCCAGCAAGCTCCCCGGGAGAGGGAATCCTTACGAGCAGTACTTC	CASKLPGRGNPYEQYF
TRBD2	many	TRBJ2-3	TRBV20-1	TGCAGTGCTTGCCTCCCAATAGCGGGAGGCCGGGCAGATACGCAGTATTTT	CSACLPIAGGRADTQYF
-	-	TRBJ2-1	TRBV4-1	TGCGCCAGCAGCCAAGAGATGACTTCCTCCAATGAGCAGTTCTTC	CASSQEMTSSNEQFF
-	many	TRBJ2-5	TRBV29-1	TGCAGCGTTGAAGATCGGTACCCCCAAGAGACCCAGTACTTC	CSVEDRYPQETQYF
TRBD1	-	TRBJ2-6	TRBV6-2/TRBV6-3	TGTGCCAGCAGTTTCCGGGACAGCCTCCCCTCTGGGGCCAACGTCCTGACTTTC	CASSFRDSLPSGANVLTF
TRBD1	-	TRBJ1-5	TRBV19	TGTGCCAGTAGTCCTCTGACAGGGTTCAATCAGCCCCAGCATTTT	CASSPLTGFNQPQHF